Listed below are T cell receptor beta chains from one sample, sequenced in a study of cytomegalovirus exposure and HLA in healthy donors. TCRdb's table, derived via immunoSEQ multiplex PCR, lists solely in-frame clones and lacks some. The sample lists around 200,000 clones, around 77% occurring once. The sequencing input was PBMCs. The receptor set was obtained from a woman aged 18-29 years in good health and CMV-seronegative. The CDR3 runs from the conserved cysteine through the conserved F or W. Fields, in order: clone size, V gene, D gene, J gene, CDR3 protein, CDR3 DNA. A D gene is named only where the DNA matches it firmly. Clone size is stated in some rows and not others, as once, few, many or a class when expanded.

>.|TRBV27|.|TRBJ2-7
CASPTPIQVSYEQYF
TGTGCCAGCCCCACCCCCATCCAGGTCTCCTACGAGCAGTACTTC
>few|TRBV7-9|.|TRBJ1-2
CSSSGAGVGYTF
TGTTCCAGCAGTGGCGCAGGGGTCGGCTACACCTTC
>.|TRBV5-1|.|TRBJ1-4
CASSHGTPTLATNEKLFF
TGCGCCAGCAGCCACGGGACACCCACCCTTGCAACTAATGAAAAACTGTTTTTT
>.|TRBV2|TRBD1|TRBJ2-7
CASSSDRARYSYEQYF
TGTGCCAGCAGCTCAGACAGGGCTCGGTACTCCTACGAGCAGTACTTC
>.|TRBV7-6|.|TRBJ1-4
CASSPDRSGEKLFF
TGTGCCAGCAGCCCGGACAGATCTGGGGAAAAACTGTTTTTT
>.|TRBV7-9|TRBD2|TRBJ2-3
CASSFLAGDRTDTQYF
TGTGCCAGCAGCTTTCTAGCGGGAGACCGCACAGATACGCAGTATTTT
>.|TRBV27|TRBD1|TRBJ1-1
CASSTLGRGAKGNTEAFF
TGTGCCAGCAGTACATTAGGCAGGGGGGCAAAGGGGAACACTGAAGCTTTCTTT
>once|TRBV5-8|.|TRBJ1-2
CASSLPPGVSYTF
TGTGCCAGCAGCTTACCCCCCGGGGTGAGCTACACCTTC
>few|TRBV12-5|TRBD1|TRBJ1-1
CASGLGTDRGAEAFF
TGTGCTAGTGGTTTGGGAACGGACAGGGGAGCTGAAGCTTTCTTT
>.|TRBV6-5|.|TRBJ1-1
CASSYSQGNTEAFF
TGTGCCAGCAGTTACTCACAGGGAAACACTGAAGCTTTCTTT
>.|TRBV18|.|TRBJ1-5
CASATGSQPQHF
TGTGCCAGTGCCACAGGGTCTCAGCCCCAGCATTTT
>.|TRBV6-5|TRBD2|TRBJ2-2
CASSSGTRATGELFF
TGTGCCAGCAGTTCCGGGACTAGAGCGACCGGGGAGCTGTTTTTT
>few|TRBV29-1|.|TRBJ2-7
CSVTNRRSNEQYF
TGCAGCGTTACGAACCGACGGAGCAACGAGCAGTACTTC
>.|TRBV4-1|.|TRBJ2-3
CASSSPGRRAGDTQYF
TGCGCCAGCAGCTCGCCGGGCCGGAGGGCCGGAGATACGCAGTATTTT
>once|TRBV6-1|.|TRBJ1-1
CASSELTSGNTEAFF
TGTGCCAGCAGTGAGCTGACCTCGGGGAACACTGAAGCTTTCTTT
>.|TRBV19|.|TRBJ1-5
CASSSTKGTGKGQPQHF
TGTGCCAGTAGTTCCACAAAGGGCACAGGGAAGGGACAGCCCCAGCATTTT
>.|TRBV6-5|TRBD1|TRBJ2-7
CASSYTTTGTYEQYF
TGTGCCAGCAGTTACACAACGACAGGGACCTACGAGCAGTACTTC
>.|TRBV27|.|TRBJ2-7
CASSPRAAGYEQYF
TGTGCCAGCAGTCCCCGCGCGGCCGGGTACGAGCAGTACTTC